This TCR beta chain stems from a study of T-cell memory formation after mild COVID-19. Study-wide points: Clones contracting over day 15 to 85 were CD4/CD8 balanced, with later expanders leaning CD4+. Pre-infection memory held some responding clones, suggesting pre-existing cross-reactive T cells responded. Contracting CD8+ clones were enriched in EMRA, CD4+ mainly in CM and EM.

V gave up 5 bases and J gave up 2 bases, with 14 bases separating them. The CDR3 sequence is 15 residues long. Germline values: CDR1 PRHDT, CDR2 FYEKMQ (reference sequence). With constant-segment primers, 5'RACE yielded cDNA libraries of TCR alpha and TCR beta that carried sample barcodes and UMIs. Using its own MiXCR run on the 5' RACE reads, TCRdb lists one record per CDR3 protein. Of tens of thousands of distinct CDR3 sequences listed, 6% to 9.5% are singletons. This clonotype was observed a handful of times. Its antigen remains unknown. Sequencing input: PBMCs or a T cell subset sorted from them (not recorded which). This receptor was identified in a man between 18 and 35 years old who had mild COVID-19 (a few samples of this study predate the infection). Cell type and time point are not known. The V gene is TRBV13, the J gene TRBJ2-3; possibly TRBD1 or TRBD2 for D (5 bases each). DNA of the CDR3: TGTGCCAGCAGCCTTTGGGACGGATACACAGATACGCAGTATTTT. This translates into CASSLWDGYTDTQYF.